Shown below are 6 T cell receptor beta chains from a single sample sequenced in a study of naive and memory T cell subsets. These TCRs are of unknown antigen specificity. The study, taken as a whole, reports: Possibly reflecting memory cells re-expressing CD45RA, a few larger clonotypes occurred in naive repertoires, especially CD8.

Both TRBC1 and TRBC2 were covered by a beta constant-region primer of two equimolar oligonucleotides. Four rounds of PCR amplified the ligated cDNA using nested alpha and beta constant-region primers plus SP2. TCRdb reprocessed the UMI-ligation and nested PCR reads with MiXCR, giving one entry per CDR3 protein. The table has about 150,000 distinct CDR3 sequences, roughly 20% seen once. Sequences were obtained from naive CD4+ T cells from blood. The origin of the receptors is a human donor in good health.

J is TRBJ1-5 and V is TRBV6-6; TRBD1 is a possible D gene (5 bases). This CDR3 has 17 amino acids. Germline V lookup: CDR1 MNHNY, CDR2 SVGAGI (reference sequence). V dropped 0 bases and J dropped 1 base, with 13 bases sitting between them. CDR3 bases: TGTGCCAGCAGTTACTCCGGATTCAGGGAGAGCAATCAGCCCCAGCATTTT. As protein: CASSYSGFRESNQPQHF.

For this clonotype: Because it lacks the conserved phenylalanine or tryptophan at the end, this CDR3 is likely a read error. This chain connects TRBV5-1 to TRBJ2-3; D is uncertain. From germline, CDR1 is SGHRS and CDR2 YFSETQ. The CDR3 contains 12 residues. The V end was cut by 3 bases, the J end by 4 bases, with 6 bases between. CDR3 region: CASSSYADTQYL. As DNA, the CDR3 is TGCGCCAGCAGCTCCTATGCAGATACGCAGTATTTA.

This clonotype was seen a handful of times. The V and J genes are TRBV9 and TRBJ1-1; no clear D gene. V was trimmed by 4 bases and J by 3 bases, leaving 10 bases between them. Per germline, CDR1 SGDLS and CDR2 YYNGEE. The CDR3 totals 13 residues. The CDR3 DNA follows: TGTGCCAGCAGCCCGAGCCGGTACACTGAAGCTTTCTTT. Residues: CASSPSRYTEAFF.

This clonotype was found once. The J gene is TRBJ2-1, the V gene TRBV5-4; 7 bases are a match to TRBD2. CDR3 length: 14 amino acids. J lost 15 bases, V lost 4 bases, and 16 bases had no gene match. Looked up from germline, CDR1 is SGHNT and CDR2 is YYREEE (reference sequence). CDR3 sequence (DNA): TGTGCCAGCAGCCCGAGACTAGCCCCGAACGGGTGGTTCTTC. It codes for CASSPRLAPNGWFF. Together with reference TRBV5-4 and TRBJ2-1, the CDR3 gives the full variable domain: ETGVTQSPTHLIKTRGQQVTLRCSSQSGHNTVSWYQQALGQGPQFIFQYYREEENGRGNFPPRFSGLQFPNYSSELNVNALELDDSALYLCASSPRLAPNGWFFGPGTRLTVL.

This clonotype was recorded many times. The chain has TRBV12-3 or TRBV12-4 and TRBJ2-1, with D perhaps matching TRBD2 (6 bases). The germline V and J ends were trimmed by 6 bases and 6 bases, with 12 bases remaining between them. There are 13 residues in the CDR3. The CDR3 DNA reads as TGTGCCAGCAGCAGGGACTCATTCAATGAGCAGTTCTTC. This sequence encodes CASSRDSFNEQFF.

This clonotype was found once. The genes are TRBV5-1 and TRBJ2-2, with D possibly TRBD1 on 6 matching bases. Germline V gives CDR1 SGHRS, CDR2 YFSETQ. Trimming took 4 bases from V and 0 from J, leaving 10 bases between them. The CDR3 covers 15 residues. The CDR3 reads CASSRQVTNTGELFF. CDR3 DNA: TGCGCCAGCAGCCGACAGGTTACGAACACCGGGGAGCTGTTTTTT.